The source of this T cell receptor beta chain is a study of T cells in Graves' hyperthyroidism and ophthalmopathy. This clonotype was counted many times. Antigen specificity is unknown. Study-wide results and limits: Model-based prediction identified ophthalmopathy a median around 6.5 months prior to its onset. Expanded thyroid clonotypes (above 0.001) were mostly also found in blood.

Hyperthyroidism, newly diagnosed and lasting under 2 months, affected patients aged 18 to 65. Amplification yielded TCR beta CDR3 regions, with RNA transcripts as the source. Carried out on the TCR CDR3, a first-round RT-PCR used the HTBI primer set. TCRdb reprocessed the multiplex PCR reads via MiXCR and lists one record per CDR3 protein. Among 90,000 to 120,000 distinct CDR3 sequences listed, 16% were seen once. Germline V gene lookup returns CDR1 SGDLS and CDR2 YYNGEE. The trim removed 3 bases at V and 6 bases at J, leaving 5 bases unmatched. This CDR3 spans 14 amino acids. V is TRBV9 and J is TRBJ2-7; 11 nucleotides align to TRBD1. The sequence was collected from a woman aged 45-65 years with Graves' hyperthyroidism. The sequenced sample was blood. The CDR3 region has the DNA TGTGCCAGCAGCGCTGGGGGGACAGGGGGCGAGCAGTACTTC. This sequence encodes CASSAGGTGGEQYF.